This entry concerns a single T cell receptor (beta chain). This record belongs to a study of cytomegalovirus exposure and HLA in healthy donors. Primers included in the PCR were 60 Vbeta and 13 Jbeta primers. Sequencing used immunoSEQ multiplex PCR; TCRdb keeps in-frame clones, though not all of them. In all, the sample yields roughly 190,000 clones. This CDR3 comprises 15 residues. The V end was cut by 0 bases, the J end by 0 bases, with 8 bases between. Looked up from germline, CDR1 is GTSNPN and CDR2 is SVGIG (reference sequence). Material: PBMCs. The source of this sequence is a woman younger than 35 in good health and CMV-seropositive. The V call is TRBV30, the J call TRBJ1-4; D is unclear. The CDR3 loop is CAWSVSRATNEKLFF. The CDR3 DNA sequence: TGTGCCTGGAGTGTAAGCCGGGCAACTAATGAAAAACTGTTTTTT.